This T cell receptor beta chain stems from a study of cytomegalovirus exposure and HLA in healthy donors. Study-wide results and limits: It was reported in a later analysis that an Asian-associated ancestry cluster showed fewer N-insertions than the approximately 670-donor mean.

Primers: 60 Vbeta forward and 13 Jbeta reverse. Clones were read by immunoSEQ multiplex PCR, and TCRdb kept only the in-frame ones, dropping some. The table lists 150,000 to 200,000 clones, approximately 85% of them singletons. On this clone itself: The antigen is not known.

Trimming cost V 0 bases and J 7 bases, with 13 bases left between them. This CDR3 has 14 residues. CDR1 is GTSNPN, CDR2 SVGIG, per germline (reference sequence). The sequence was collected from a man between 18 and 35 years old in good health and CMV-seropositive. The source material was PBMCs. The rearrangement uses TRBV30 and TRBJ1-5; TRBD1 might be the D (6 bases). CDR3: CAWSVTPQGQPQHF. The CDR3 nucleotides are TGTGCCTGGAGTGTGACACCCCAGGGGCAGCCCCAGCATTTT.